This T cell receptor (beta chain) was captured by sequencing in a study of cytomegalovirus exposure and HLA in healthy donors. Broader study findings: Usually a TCR sequence was rare, but some public TCRs were found in many donors.

The assay was immunoSEQ multiplex PCR, and TCRdb's table has in-frame clones only and misses some. In the table there are 150,000 to 200,000 clones, roughly 84% of which are singletons. The donors were members of the validation cohort comprising over a hundred subjects, separate from the roughly 700-subject first cohort. As for this clone: Its antigen remains unknown.

The receptor was isolated from a man aged 25 to 40 in good health and CMV-seropositive. Input material: PBMCs.

The CDR3 region is CASSASLAGNTGELFF. The CDR3 nucleotides read TGTGCCAGCAGCGCATCCCTAGCGGGGAACACCGGGGAGCTGTTTTTT. The J gene is TRBJ2-2, the V gene TRBV9, with 8 nucleotides matching TRBD2. This CDR3 contains 16 residues. The germline V gene has CDR1 SGDLS and CDR2 YYNGEE. V shed 3 bases and J 1 base; nucleotides not matched to a gene: 5.